These 17 T cell receptor beta chains share one sample of origin, sequenced in a study of shared clonotypes between healthy human individuals. Sequencing was performed with immunoSEQ multiplex PCR; in TCRdb, only in-frame clones are kept and a portion is missing. The sample carries 550,000 to 700,000 clones, 60% to 75% recorded once. Sequencing used memory CD4+ T cells sorted from blood. As to subset: CD45RA-negative fraction. These receptors all stem from a woman between 25 and 40 years old in good health.

The genes are TRBV19 and TRBJ2-4; 15 nucleotides align to TRBD2. With V trimmed by 5 bases and J by 1 base, 6 bases remained unmatched. Germline V gene sequence: CDR1 LNHDA, CDR2 SQIVND (reference sequence). The CDR3 runs 18 residues. The CDR3 is CASSARTSGRGAKNIQYF. DNA of the CDR3: TGTGCCAGTAGTGCCCGGACTAGCGGGAGGGGGGCCAAAAACATTCAGTACTTC.

The V gene is TRBV6-5, the J gene TRBJ1-2, with unresolved D. This CDR3 spans 11 amino acids. V dropped 4 bases and J dropped 7 bases, with 7 bases sitting between them. The V gene's germline CDR1 is MNHEY and CDR2 SVGAGI. CDR3 amino acids: CASSSWGGYTF. In DNA, the CDR3 is TGTGCCAGCAGTTCCTGGGGTGGCTACACCTTC.

The chain joins TRBV19 to TRBJ2-1; tentatively, D is TRBD2 (6 bases). Trimming stripped 3 bases from V and 2 bases from J, with 14 bases between. The CDR3 runs 16 residues. The germline V gene encodes CDR1 LNHDA and CDR2 SQIVND (reference sequence). Here the CDR3 reads CASSMEAGPAYNEQFF. Here the CDR3 DNA reads TGTGCCAGTAGTATGGAAGCGGGTCCCGCCTACAATGAGCAGTTCTTC. Using reference TRBV19 and TRBJ2-1 for the parts outside the CDR3, the full variable domain is DGGITQSPKYLFRKEGQNVTLSCEQNLNHDAMYWYRQDPGQGLRLIYYSQIVNDFQKGDIAEGYSVSREKKESFPLTVTSAQKNPTAFYLCASSMEAGPAYNEQFFGPGTRLTVL.

The rearrangement links TRBV15 to TRBJ2-5, with 10 positions matching TRBD2. V was pared by 3 bases and J by 5 bases, with 9 bases of the junction left unmatched. CDR1 is LNHNV and CDR2 is YYDKDF in the germline V gene (reference sequence). This CDR3 contains 16 residues. The CDR3 bases are TGTGCCACCAGCAGCGGACTAGCGGCGTCAGGGGAGACCCAGTACTTC. Its translation: CATSSGLAASGETQYF.

The chain joins TRBV7-7 to TRBJ2-3, with 9 bases lining up with TRBD1. V gave up 5 bases and J gave up 5 bases; unmatched junction bases: 5. Germline V CDR1 and CDR2: SSHAT, FNYEAQ (reference sequence). The CDR3 consists of 14 residues. This CDR3 reads CASSEQGAQDTQYF. The DNA for the CDR3 is TGTGCCAGCAGCGAACAGGGGGCGCAAGATACGCAGTATTTT.

The chain carries TRBV15 and TRBJ2-5, with D tentatively TRBD1 (6 bases). The CDR3 loop spans 14 amino acids. The V gene lost 2 bases and the J gene lost 5 bases, with 12 bases spanning the gap. Germline V gives CDR1 LNHNV, CDR2 YYDKDF (reference sequence). CDR3 sequence (DNA): TGTGCCACCAGCAGACCCACAGGGTTGGAGACCCAGTACTTC. It translates to CATSRPTGLETQYF.

Only one count was recorded for this clone. This likely traces to a read error, being one base from a far larger clone. This sample includes further DNA sequences coding for the same CDR3. The genes are TRBV7-9 and TRBJ1-2; D unresolved. Germline V lookup: CDR1 SEHNR, CDR2 FQNEAQ (reference sequence). CDR3 length equals 14 residues. The CDR3 loop reads CASSLAAEGKGYTF. For the CDR3, the DNA is TGTGCCAGCAGCTTAGCAGCAGAAGGCAAAGGCTACACCTTT.

In its sample, this clone was seen a few times. The V gene is TRBV21-1, the J gene TRBJ2-7; TRBD2 is the table's D call and was not checked against the DNA. TRBV21-1 is an annotated pseudogene. This CDR3 contains 14 residues. The CDR3 DNA reads as TGTGCCAGCGGGCCCACGGGGGAGTACTACGAGCAGTACTTC. Amino acids: CASGPTGEYYEQYF.

This clone showed up just once. This chain uses TRBV5-1 with TRBJ2-7; D not certain. This CDR3 has 14 amino acids. The V gene's germline CDR1 is SGHRS and CDR2 YFSETQ. Trimming removed 2 bases from V and 0 bases from J, with 9 bases in between. CDR3 sequence: CASSFGRASYEQYF. The CDR3 DNA sequence: TGCGCCAGCAGCTTTGGACGGGCCTCCTACGAGCAGTACTTC.

A remark on this clone: This sample includes further DNA sequences coding for the same CDR3. CDR3 sequence reads: CASSAPTGGNQPQHF. The CDR3 DNA reads TGTGCCAGCAGCGCCCCGACAGGGGGCAATCAGCCCCAGCATTTT. The chain uses TRBV28 and TRBJ1-5; TRBD1 matches 8 bases. This CDR3 spans 15 amino acids. With V trimmed by 6 bases and J by 2 bases, 6 bases remained unmatched. CDR1 and CDR2 (germline): MDHEN, SYDVKM.

This clone appeared once. The chain uses TRBV7-2 and TRBJ2-1, with 7 bases that match TRBD2. V lost 3 bases and J lost 3; bases outside the gene matches: 2. This CDR3 comprises 14 residues. Germline V CDR1 and CDR2: SGHTA, FQGNSA. The CDR3 coding sequence is TGTGCCAGCAGCTTCCGGGACTACTACAATGAGCAGTTCTTC. This gives the protein CASSFRDYYNEQFF.

The sample holds a few counts of this clone. The CDR3: CASSLLTSGSSSYEQYF. The CDR3 DNA sequence: TGCGCCAGCAGCTTGCTGACTAGCGGGAGTAGCTCCTACGAGCAGTACTTC. The gene calls are TRBV5-1 and TRBJ2-7, with TRBD2 identical over 12 bases. The V gene end was trimmed by 1 base and the J gene end by 0 bases; junction bases not matched to a gene: 5. There are 17 residues in the CDR3. Germline assignment: CDR1 SGHRS and CDR2 YFSETQ.

The V gene is TRBV6-5, the J gene TRBJ1-3, with 7 bases identical to TRBD1. The germline V gene encodes CDR1 MNHEY and CDR2 SVGAGI. The CDR3 is 15 amino acids. Trimming removed 5 bases from V and 4 bases from J; junction bases left unmatched: 8. CDR3 nucleotide sequence: TGTGCCAGCAGTCCAACAGGGGTACAAGGAAACACCATATATTTT. This codes for CASSPTGVQGNTIYF.

The chain links TRBV11-2 to TRBJ2-5, with 12 bases that match TRBD2. CDR3 length: 18 amino acids. Germline V CDR1 and CDR2: SGHAT, FQNNGV. V lost 6 bases and J lost 7; bases outside the gene matches: 18. The CDR3 protein is CASRSVSTGGTSGRTQYF. CDR3 coding DNA: TGTGCCAGCAGGTCGGTGTCGACAGGCGGGACTAGCGGGCGGACCCAGTACTTC.

The chain joins TRBV5-1 to TRBJ1-2; 7 bases are shared with TRBD1. This CDR3 has 14 residues. CDR1 and CDR2 (germline): SGHRS, YFSETQ. J gave up 8 bases and V 3 bases, and 10 bases lay outside the gene matches. CDR3: CASSSGQESSGYTF. Written as DNA, the CDR3 is TGCGCCAGCAGCTCAGGACAGGAGTCCTCGGGCTACACCTTC.

The rearrangement links TRBV5-1 to TRBJ1-1; possible D gene TRBD1, 6 bases. Germline CDR1 and CDR2: SGHRS and YFSETQ. V lost 4 bases to trimming and J lost 0 bases, with 13 bases between them. The CDR3 runs to 15 residues. The CDR3 here is CASSRRTEMNTEAFF. CDR3 nucleotide sequence: TGCGCCAGCAGCCGAAGGACAGAGATGAACACTGAAGCTTTCTTT.

The chain couples TRBV7-2 to TRBJ1-2, with D perhaps TRBD1 (6 bases). Trimming shortened V by 1 base and J by 4 bases, and 13 bases separated the two germline ends. Germline V gene lookup returns CDR1 SGHTA and CDR2 FQGNSA. The CDR3 is made up of 15 amino acids. This CDR3 reads CASSLVVGQTYGYTF. In DNA, the CDR3 is TGTGCCAGCAGCTTAGTCGTAGGACAGACCTATGGCTACACCTTC.